The 2 T cell receptor beta chains below were found in one sample sequenced in a study of shared clonotypes between healthy human individuals. Naive CD8 cells lacked CD45RO, underwent positive selection for CCR7 and left out terminally differentiated effector memory CD45RA+ cells. Clones were sequenced by immunoSEQ multiplex PCR, and TCRdb holds only the in-frame ones, with some missing. The table lists some 2,000,000 clones, just under 95% of them singletons. Material: naive CD8+ T cells sorted from blood. All receptors come from a man aged 18-30 years in good health.

This chain links TRBV7-9 with TRBJ1-6; D is possibly TRBD1 (5 bases). Germline values: CDR1 SEHNR, CDR2 FQNEAQ (reference sequence). The CDR3 has 13 amino acids. V was pared by 10 bases and J by 10 bases, with 17 bases between. The CDR3 region has the DNA TGTGCCACCACGGAGGCGGGGGACTCACCCCTCCACTTT. It yields the protein CATTEAGDSPLHF.

In nucleotides, the CDR3 is TGCGCCAGCAGCCTAGTTCAGGTTGGACAGGGGGGAGGCGAGCAGTACTTC. Residues: CASSLVQVGQGGGEQYF. The chain joins TRBV4-1 to TRBJ2-7; 10 nucleotides agree with TRBD1. The CDR3 spans 17 residues. The V and J ends lost 4 bases and 6 bases, in that order; junction bases with no gene match: 15. Germline V CDR1 and CDR2: MGHRA, YSYEKL.